One and the same sample provided the 7 T cell receptor beta chains below, sequenced in a study of blood T cells in healthy people across ages. Sample-barcoded 5' priming and a J-beta primer mix drove a second PCR of roughly 7 to 11 cycles. TCRdb reprocessed the 5' RACE reads via MiXCR and lists one record per CDR3 protein. The sample includes about 580,000 distinct CDR3 sequences, around half seen only once; the top ten take about 22%. The specimen sequenced was blood. These receptor sequences come from an older man in good health.

This clonotype was counted many times. The rearrangement links TRBV6-5 to TRBJ2-3, with D perhaps TRBD2 (5 bases). CDR1 is MNHEY, CDR2 SVGAGI, per germline. The length of the CDR3 is 17 residues. Trimming left V 5 bases short and J 4 bases short, with 22 bases between. The chain's CDR3 is CASSPLPPLAVADTQYF. CDR3 bases: TGTGCCAGCAGTCCCCTACCTCCTCTAGCCGTGGCAGATACGCAGTATTTT.

This clonotype was recorded a few times. The CDR3 loop reads CSAASLYGYTF. In DNA form, the CDR3 reads TGCAGTGCTGCGTCCCTCTATGGCTACACCTTC. The chain recombines TRBV20-1 with TRBJ1-2; no definite D call. Trimming left V 5 bases short and J 4 bases short, with 8 bases between. Germline CDR1 is DFQATT and CDR2 is SNEGSKA (reference sequence). The CDR3 loop spans 11 amino acids.

This clonotype was observed a few times. The rearrangement links TRBV27 to TRBJ2-7; 8 bases are shared with TRBD1. The CDR3 loop spans 15 amino acids. Unmatched junction bases numbered 9, after V lost 6 bases and J lost 2 bases. Germline-derived CDR1 and CDR2 are MNHEY and SMNVEV (reference sequence). The CDR3 region has the DNA TGTGCCAGCAGCACCGGGACAGGAGCGGCCTACGAGCAGTACTTC. Its translation: CASSTGTGAAYEQYF.

A remark on this clonotype: A much larger clone lies a single base off, so this may be a read error. The rearrangement links TRBV7-2 to TRBJ2-3; 10 bases align to TRBD2. CDR3 size: 15 residues. Germline V CDR1 and CDR2: SGHTA, FQGNSA. The CDR3 bases are TGTGCCAGCAGCTTCCAGCGGGGGGGCACAGATATGCAGTATTTT. It codes for CASSFQRGGTDMQYF. The full variable domain, with the rest looked up from reference TRBV7-2 and TRBJ2-3, is GAGVSQSPSNKVTEKGKDVELRCDPISGHTALYWYRQSLGQGLEFLIYFQGNSAPDKSGLPSDRFSAERTGGSVSTLTIQRTQQEDSAVYLCASSFQRGGTDMQYFGPGTRLTVL.

CDR3 region: CASSQETNSYNEQFF. In nucleotides, the CDR3 is TGTGCCAGCAGCCAAGAAACTAACTCCTACAATGAGCAGTTCTTC. V gene TRBV4-2 combines with J gene TRBJ2-1; D is unresolved. The CDR3 is 15 amino acids. V gave up 0 bases and J gave up 0 bases, with 6 bases separating them. Germline V lookup: CDR1 LGHNA, CDR2 YNFKEQ.

In regard to this clonotype: Since a much larger clone is just one base distant, this may be a read error. V gene TRBV6-6 combines with J gene TRBJ1-5; D is perhaps TRBD1 (6 bases). The CDR3 totals 16 residues. Germline V gene data show CDR1 as MNHNY and CDR2 as SVGAGI (reference sequence). V was clipped by 8 bases and J by 0 bases, with 17 bases between them. The CDR3 sequence: CASRDIQGNSNQPQHF. In DNA, the CDR3 is TGTGCCAGCCGAGACATACAGGGAAATAGCAATCAGCCCCAGCATTTT.

The chain carries TRBV28 and TRBJ2-4; D call uncertain. Gene TRBJ2-7 matches the end of the DNA better, so the J call may be wrong. The germline V gene has CDR1 MDHEN and CDR2 SYDVKM. This CDR3 contains 13 residues. This CDR3 is CASSFGPINEQYF. Written as DNA, the CDR3 is TGTGCCAGCAGTTTTGGGCCAATTAACGAGCAGTACTTC.